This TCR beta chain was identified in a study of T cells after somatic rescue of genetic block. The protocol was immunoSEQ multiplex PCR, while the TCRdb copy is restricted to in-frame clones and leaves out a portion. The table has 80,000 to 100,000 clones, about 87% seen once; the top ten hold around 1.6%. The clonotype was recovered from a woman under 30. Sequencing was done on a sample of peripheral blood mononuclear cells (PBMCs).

CDR3 in amino acids: CASSLPGGLWETQYF. The CDR3 DNA reads TGTGCCAGCAGCTTGCCTGGGGGCCTTTGGGAGACCCAGTACTTC. This sequence joins TRBV5-4 and TRBJ2-5; D perhaps matches TRBD1 (6 bases). CDR3 size: 15 residues. V shed 1 base and J shed 5 bases, with 15 bases lying between them. Germline CDR1 and CDR2: SGHNT and YYREEE (reference sequence).